This section outlines one T cell receptor beta chain sequence together with its context. The antigen is unknown. The data were taken from a study of tumor-infiltrating lymphocytes in localized non-small cell lung cancer. The study, taken as a whole, reports: Different pieces of the same tissue were used for each assay.

Libraries were prepared by immunoSEQ multiplex PCR; TCRdb keeps only in-frame clonotypes and omits some of them. The data show 10,000 to 15,000 clones, 60% to 70% seen once. CDR1 and CDR2 from the germline V gene are GTSNPN and SVGIG (reference sequence). CDR3 size: 16 residues. The germline V and J ends were trimmed by 2 bases and 0 bases, with 16 bases remaining between them. V gene TRBV30 combines with J gene TRBJ1-1; tentative D call: TRBD1 (5 bases). The source material was lung tumor tissue. This TCR derives from a human donor with non-small cell lung cancer. The CDR3 nucleotides are TGTGCCTGGAGTTCCCAGGGAAATGTAATGAACACTGAAGCTTTCTTT. Translating gives CAWSSQGNVMNTEAFF.